The 12 T cell receptor beta chains reported below all come from one sample, sequenced in a study of CD8 T cells in Susac syndrome. Random hexamers served to reverse transcribe roughly 0.45 to 1 ug RNA. TCRdb called the immunoSEQ multiplex PCR reads again in MiXCR, with one record for every CDR3 protein. Of approximately 160,000 distinct CDR3 sequences listed, roughly 94% are singletons. The sequencing sample was made of CD4+ T cells from PBMCs. All receptors come from a human donor with multiple sclerosis.

The genes are TRBV7-9 and TRBJ2-5, with D perhaps matching TRBD2 (6 bases). V lost 5 bases to trimming and J lost 3 bases, with 10 bases between them. This CDR3 comprises 13 residues. Germline V gene lookup returns CDR1 SEHNR and CDR2 FQNEAQ (reference sequence). CDR3 sequence (DNA): TGTGCCAGCAGCGAGACGGGAGAAGAGACCCAGTACTTC. Translation: CASSETGEETQYF.

This chain links TRBV6-1 with TRBJ1-5; D perhaps matches TRBD1 (5 bases). V was trimmed by 2 bases and J by 0 bases, leaving 14 bases between them. Looked up from germline, CDR1 is MNHNS and CDR2 is SASEGT. This CDR3 spans 17 amino acids. The CDR3 spells CASSEPAGTFSNQPQHF. The CDR3 DNA reads TGTGCCAGCAGTGAACCCGCGGGGACGTTTAGCAATCAGCCCCAGCATTTT.

Written as DNA, the CDR3 is TGTGCCAGCAGCCCCAGTAGAGGGAGGACAGATACGCAGTATTTT. This gives the protein CASSPSRGRTDTQYF. The V call is TRBV7-2, the J call TRBJ2-3, with D perhaps matching TRBD2 (6 bases). Trimming took 5 bases from V and 3 from J, leaving 15 bases between them. In germline, CDR1 is SGHTA, CDR2 FQGNSA. The CDR3 is made up of 15 amino acids.

V gene TRBV7-2 combines with J gene TRBJ2-3, with 9 bases lining up with TRBD2. V gave up 10 bases and J gave up 6 bases; unmatched junction bases: 11. The germline gives CDR1 SGHTA, CDR2 FQGNSA. CDR3 length: 14 residues. In DNA, the CDR3 is TGTGCCACTGCGGGAGGGCTAACTAGGGATACGCAGTATTTT. As protein: CATAGGLTRDTQYF.

The CDR3 reads CAWSGSWDYQQETQYF. Here the CDR3 DNA reads TGTGCCTGGAGTGGGAGTTGGGACTATCAGCAGGAGACCCAGTACTTC. This chain joins TRBV30 and TRBJ2-5, with TRBD2 matching over 7 bases. Germline loops: CDR1 GTSNPN, CDR2 SVGIG (reference sequence). This CDR3 contains 16 residues. V lost 1 base to trimming and J lost 5 bases; unmatched junction nucleotides: 13.

The V call is TRBV6-5, the J call TRBJ2-7, with D perhaps TRBD2 (5 bases). CDR1 MNHEY and CDR2 SVGAGI come from the germline V gene. V was trimmed by 5 bases and J by 4 bases, leaving 15 bases between them. The CDR3 length is 14 residues. The CDR3 region has the DNA TGTGCCAGCAGTAGCGGACTGAACGTGTACGAGCAGTACTTC. Its protein product is CASSSGLNVYEQYF.

The CDR3 sequence is CSAWATNEKLFF. The CDR3 nucleotides are TGCAGTGCCTGGGCGACCAATGAAAAACTGTTTTTT. The V gene is TRBV20-1, the J gene TRBJ1-4, with no clear D. Trimming removed 6 bases at V and 5 bases at J, with 10 bases between. The CDR3 runs 12 residues. Germline values: CDR1 DFQATT, CDR2 SNEGSKA (reference sequence).

The V call is TRBV12-3 or TRBV12-4, the J call TRBJ1-1; D is perhaps TRBD1 (6 bases). The CDR3 runs to 11 residues. V was shortened by 6 bases and J by 11 bases, with 13 bases between the two germline ends. The CDR3, as DNA: TGTGCCAGCAGCCCTAGGGGGGGGGCTTTCTTT. This codes for CASSPRGGAFF.

The chain couples TRBV19 to TRBJ2-5; 8 bases are shared with TRBD2. V lost 4 bases, J lost 4 bases, and 5 bases stayed unmatched. The V gene's germline CDR1 is LNHDA and CDR2 SQIVND (reference sequence). There are 14 residues in the CDR3. The CDR3 loop is CASSTLAAGETQYF. The CDR3 nucleotides are TGTGCCAGTAGTACACTAGCGGCGGGAGAGACCCAGTACTTC.

This chain connects TRBV5-4 to TRBJ1-4; 7 bases line up with TRBD1. The CDR3 contains 14 residues. The trim removed 5 bases at V and 5 bases at J, leaving 6 bases unmatched. CDR1 and CDR2 (germline): SGHNT, YYREEE (reference sequence). For the CDR3, the DNA is TGTGCCAGCAGTGCGGGACAGATAAATGAAAAACTGTTTTTT. Protein: CASSAGQINEKLFF. Looking up the rest from reference TRBV5-4 and TRBJ1-4 gives the full variable domain: ETGVTQSPTHLIKTRGQQVTLRCSSQSGHNTVSWYQQALGQGPQFIFQYYREEENGRGNFPPRFSGLQFPNYSSELNVNALELDDSALYLCASSAGQINEKLFFGSGTQLSVL.

The chain couples TRBV6-1 to TRBJ2-7; D gene unclear. The CDR3 extends over 13 amino acids. Germline V CDR1 and CDR2: MNHNS, SASEGT. The V end lost 2 bases, the J end lost 4 bases, and 9 bases lay between the germline ends. The chain's CDR3 is CASSENDEYEQYF. In DNA form, the CDR3 reads TGTGCCAGCAGTGAAAACGACGAATACGAGCAGTACTTC.

The chain has TRBV3-1 and TRBJ2-7; weak D call: TRBD2 (6 bases). The CDR3 is made up of 14 amino acids. The germline V and J ends were trimmed by 10 bases and 3 bases, with 19 bases remaining between them. Germline-derived CDR1 and CDR2 are LGHDT and YNNKEL (reference sequence). CDR3 protein: CATSSSRENYEQYF. CDR3 DNA sequence: TGTGCCACCAGTTCCAGTCGGGAGAACTACGAGCAGTACTTC.